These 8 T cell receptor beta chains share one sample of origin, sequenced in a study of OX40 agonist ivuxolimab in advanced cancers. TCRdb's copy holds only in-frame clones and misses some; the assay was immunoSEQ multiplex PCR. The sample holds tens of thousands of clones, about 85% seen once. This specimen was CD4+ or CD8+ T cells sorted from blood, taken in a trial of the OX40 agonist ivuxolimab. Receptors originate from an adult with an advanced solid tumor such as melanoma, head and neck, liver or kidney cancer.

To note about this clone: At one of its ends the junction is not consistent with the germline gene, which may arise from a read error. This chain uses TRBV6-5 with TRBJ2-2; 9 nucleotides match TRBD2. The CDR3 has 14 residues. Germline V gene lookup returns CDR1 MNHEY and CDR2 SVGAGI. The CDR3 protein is CASSLAGNSGELFF. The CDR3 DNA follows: TGTGCCAGCAGCCTAGCGGGGAACTCCGGGGAGCTGTTTTTT.

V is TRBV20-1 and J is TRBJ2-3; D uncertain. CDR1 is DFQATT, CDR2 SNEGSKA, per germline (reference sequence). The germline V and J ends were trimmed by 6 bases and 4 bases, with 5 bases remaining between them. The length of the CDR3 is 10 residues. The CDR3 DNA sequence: TGCAGTGCCCCCTCAGATACGCAGTATTTT. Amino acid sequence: CSAPSDTQYF.

This CDR3 is CASSIEAMGTDTQYF. The DNA for the CDR3 is TGTGCCAGTAGTATTGAAGCGATGGGCACAGATACGCAGTATTTT. V and J are TRBV19 and TRBJ2-3, with unresolved D. The CDR3 totals 15 residues. Trimming removed 3 bases at V and 1 base at J, with 11 bases between. Looked up from germline, CDR1 is LNHDA and CDR2 is SQIVND (reference sequence).

DNA for the CDR3: TGTGCCAGCAGCCAGACAGACACTGAAGCTTTCTTT. This translates into CASSQTDTEAFF. The J gene is TRBJ1-1, the V gene TRBV5-4; D may be TRBD1 (5 bases). This CDR3 spans 12 amino acids. In germline, CDR1 is SGHNT, CDR2 YYREEE (reference sequence). The ends were cut back, 4 bases at V and 3 bases at J, with 7 bases in the middle.

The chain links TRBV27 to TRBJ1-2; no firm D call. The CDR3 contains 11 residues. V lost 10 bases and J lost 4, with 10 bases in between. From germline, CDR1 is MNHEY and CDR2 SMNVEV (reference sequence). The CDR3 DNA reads TGTGCCACCTCGGACGGCTATGGCTACACCTTC. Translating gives CATSDGYGYTF.

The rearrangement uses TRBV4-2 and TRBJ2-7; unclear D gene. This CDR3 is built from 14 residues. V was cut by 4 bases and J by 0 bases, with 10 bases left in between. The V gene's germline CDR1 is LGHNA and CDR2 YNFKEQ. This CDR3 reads CASSLRTDSYEQYF. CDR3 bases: TGTGCCAGCAGCCTTAGGACGGACTCCTACGAGCAGTACTTC.

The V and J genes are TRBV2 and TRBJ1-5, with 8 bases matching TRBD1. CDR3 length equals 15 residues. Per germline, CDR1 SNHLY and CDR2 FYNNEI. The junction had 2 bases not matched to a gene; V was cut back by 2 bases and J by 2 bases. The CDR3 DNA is TGTGCCAGCAGTGAAATGGGACAGGGCAATCAGCCCCAGCATTTT. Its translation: CASSEMGQGNQPQHF.

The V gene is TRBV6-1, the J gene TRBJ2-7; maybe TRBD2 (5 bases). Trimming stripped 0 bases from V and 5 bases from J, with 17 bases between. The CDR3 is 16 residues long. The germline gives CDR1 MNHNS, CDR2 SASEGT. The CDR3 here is CASSEAPGSSNDEQYF. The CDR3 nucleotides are TGTGCCAGCAGTGAAGCCCCGGGGTCCAGCAACGACGAGCAGTACTTC.